These T cell receptor beta chains were read from a single sample in a study of OX40 agonist ivuxolimab in advanced cancers. Using immunoSEQ multiplex PCR, the repertoire was profiled, and TCRdb retains in-frame clones only, with some absent. The sample yields some 60,000 clones, about 90% seen once. The sample was CD4+ or CD8+ T cells sorted from blood, taken in a trial of the OX40 agonist ivuxolimab. These receptors originate from an adult with an advanced solid tumor such as melanoma, head and neck, liver or kidney cancer. The CDR3 runs from the conserved cysteine through the conserved F or W. Each record gives: J gene, CDR3 length, clone size, V gene, D gene, CDR3 DNA, CDR3 protein. A D gene is named only where the DNA matches it firmly. Only part of the rows carry a size: once, few, many, or a class if the clone is expanded.

>TRBJ2-7|16|-|TRBV5-1|-
TGCGCCAGCAGCTTGGCCGATGAGGACTTATCCTACGAGCAGTACTTC
CASSLADEDLSYEQYF
>TRBJ1-1|16|-|TRBV5-1|TRBD1
TGCGCCAGCAGCTTGGTGGACAGGGCCATGAACACTGAAGCTTTCTTT
CASSLVDRAMNTEAFF
>TRBJ2-7|12|-|TRBV29-1|-
TGCAGCGTGGAGACTAGTTCCTACGAGCAGTACTTC
CSVETSSYEQYF
>TRBJ2-2|15|-|TRBV7-8|-
TGTGCCAGCAGCCCGGGACGGTGGGTCGGCGGGGAGCTGTTTTTT
CASSPGRWVGGELFF
>TRBJ1-1|14|-|TRBV7-2|TRBD1
TGTGCCAGCAGCTCACGGACAGGCAGTACTGAAGCTTTCTTT
CASSSRTGSTEAFF
>TRBJ2-3|16|-|TRBV18|TRBD2
TGTGCCAGCTCACCCTATAGCGGGGACCGGACAGATACGCAGTATTTT
CASSPYSGDRTDTQYF
>TRBJ2-2|14|-|TRBV15|-
TGTGCCACCAGCTTCGGTGGAGGATTCGGGGAGCTGTTTTTT
CATSFGGGFGELFF
>TRBJ2-6|14|-|TRBV2|-
TGTGCCAGCAGTTGGGGGTCTGGGGCCAACGTCCTGACTTTC
CASSWGSGANVLTF
>TRBJ1-1|15|-|TRBV6-1|TRBD1
TGTGCCAGCAGTGATGTTAAGGGGGCTGACACTGAAGCTTTCTTT
CASSDVKGADTEAFF
>TRBJ2-7|16|-|TRBV7-9|-
TGTGCCAGCAGCTACCCTCTGGGACACACTTCCTACGAGCAGTACTTC
CASSYPLGHTSYEQYF
>TRBJ1-1|13|few|TRBV7-2|-
TGTGCCAGCAGCAACCGACAGGACGCTGAAGCTTTCTTT
CASSNRQDAEAFF
>TRBJ1-5|15|-|TRBV5-1|TRBD1
TGCGCCAGCAGCCCAGGGGGCTTTTCTGAGCAGCCCCAGCATTTT
CASSPGGFSEQPQHF
>TRBJ2-1|16|-|TRBV7-9|TRBD1
TGTGCCAGCAGCCTCACACAGGGGGTCCGGAGGAATGAGCAGTTCTTC
CASSLTQGVRRNEQFF
>TRBJ2-3|16|-|TRBV7-2|TRBD2
TGTGCCAGCAGCTCTGCATTTAGCGGGGGGACAGATACGCAGTATTTT
CASSSAFSGGTDTQYF
>TRBJ2-5|15|-|TRBV5-1|TRBD1
TGCGCCAGCAGCTTGGGGACAGGGACAGCGGAGACCCAGTACTTC
CASSLGTGTAETQYF
>TRBJ2-5|13|-|TRBV5-6|-
TGTGCCAGCACCTGGGGTGTTAAAGAGACCCAGTACTTC
CASTWGVKETQYF
>TRBJ2-1|14|-|TRBV10-1|TRBD1
TGCGCCAGCAGCGGGACAGCCGAAGGGAATGAGCAGTTCTTC
CASSGTAEGNEQFF
>TRBJ2-1|15|-|TRBV7-7|-
TGTGCTAGCAGCTTAGGGGTCGGGTCCTACAATGAGCAGTTCTTC
CASSLGVGSYNEQFF
>TRBJ1-5|15|-|TRBV4-1|-
TGCGCCAGCAGCCATGGCGGGACTAGCAATCAGCCCCAGCATTTT
CASSHGGTSNQPQHF
>TRBJ2-5|14|-|TRBV28|-
TGTGCCAGCAGTTTAAGGCAGGGAGCGGAGACCCAGTACTTC
CASSLRQGAETQYF
>TRBJ2-5|16|-|TRBV5-6|TRBD1
TGTGCCATCTTACCCCCACACCGAGGGGGCGCGGAGACCCAGTACTTC
CAILPPHRGGAETQYF
>TRBJ2-2|14|-|TRBV6-5|-
TGTGCCAGCAGTTACGGGCGGTGGTCCGGGGAGCTGTTTTTT
CASSYGRWSGELFF
>TRBJ2-7|16|-|TRBV11-1|TRBD1
TGTGCCAGCAGTCAACCCCGGACAGGGGCGTCCTACGAGCAGTACTTC
CASSQPRTGASYEQYF
>TRBJ1-1|14|-|TRBV19|TRBD1
TGTGCCAGTGGAGGCGTCCGGGACAGGGCTGGAGCTTTCTTT
CASGGVRDRAGAFF
>TRBJ2-7|15|-|TRBV7-2|TRBD1
TGTGCCAGCAGCTTGGGACAGCTCACTTCCTACGAGCAGTACTTC
CASSLGQLTSYEQYF
>TRBJ2-2|15|-|TRBV28|TRBD2
TGTGCCAGCAGTATACTAGCGGCGAACACCGGGGAGCTGTTTTTT
CASSILAANTGELFF
>TRBJ1-3|13|-|TRBV11-3|-
TGTGCCAGCAGTCAGAACAAGGGGAACACCATATATTTT
CASSQNKGNTIYF
>TRBJ1-2|16|-|TRBV4-3|-
TGCGCCAGCAGCCAAGGCCCGCAGGAAGCTAACTATGGCTACACCTTC
CASSQGPQEANYGYTF
>TRBJ2-7|20|-|TRBV28|TRBD2
TGTGCCAGCAGTCCTATAAGGGCCAGGGGAAGAACGGGAGGGCCTTACGAGCAGTACTTC
CASSPIRARGRTGGPYEQYF